This T cell receptor beta chain was obtained from a study of blood T cell repertoires in COVID-19. The CDR3 loop spans 16 amino acids. Trimming took off 5 bases at V and 3 bases at J, with 17 bases between the two ends. Germline V gene sequence: CDR1 SGDLS, CDR2 YYNGEE. Per the original methods: Estimated nucleated cell counts came from reference gene primer amplification. Measured with immunoSEQ multiplex PCR; TCRdb has only the in-frame clones, and not every one. V and J calls and clone size are given by that table; D and trimming were obtained from the DNA. The sample includes some 260,000 clones, about 90% seen only once; the top ten take roughly a tenth.

This sequence was found in an older woman with COVID-19, enrolled during active disease. The sample was peripheral blood. The V and J genes are TRBV9 and TRBJ1-4, with D tentatively TRBD1 (6 bases). The CDR3 DNA is TGTGCCAGCAGTCAACTCCAGGGACACGCTAATGAAAAACTGTTTTTT. Encoded protein: CASSQLQGHANEKLFF.